The T cell receptor (beta chain) under discussion was sequenced for a study of cytomegalovirus exposure and HLA in healthy donors. 60 Vbeta and 13 Jbeta primers were used in PCR. The assay was immunoSEQ multiplex PCR, and TCRdb's table has in-frame clones only and misses some. The sample lists about 100,000 clones, over 60% seen once, with roughly 3.9% in the top ten. Healthy bone marrow donors made up the donors. This clone showed up just a few times. Germline assignment: CDR1 SGHRS and CDR2 YFSETQ. Trimming shortened V by 0 bases and J by 6 bases, and 6 bases separated the two germline ends. The CDR3 has 13 amino acids.

The sequence was collected from a male donor in good health and CMV-seronegative. The specimen was PBMCs. The chain links TRBV5-1 to TRBJ2-2; D ambiguous. CDR3 in amino acids: CASSLVGAGELFF. In DNA form, the CDR3 reads TGCGCCAGCAGCTTGGTGGGCGCCGGGGAGCTGTTTTTT.